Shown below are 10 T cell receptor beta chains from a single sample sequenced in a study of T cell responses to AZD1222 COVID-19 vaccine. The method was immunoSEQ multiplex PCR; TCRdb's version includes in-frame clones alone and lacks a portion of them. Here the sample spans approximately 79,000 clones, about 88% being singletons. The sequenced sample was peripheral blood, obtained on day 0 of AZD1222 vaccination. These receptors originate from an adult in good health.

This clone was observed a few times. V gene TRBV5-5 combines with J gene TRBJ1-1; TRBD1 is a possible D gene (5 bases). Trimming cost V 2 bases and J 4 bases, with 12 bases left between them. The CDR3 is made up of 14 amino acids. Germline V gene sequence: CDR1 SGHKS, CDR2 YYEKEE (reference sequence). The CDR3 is CASSFTGRSTEAFF. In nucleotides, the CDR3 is TGTGCCAGCAGCTTTACGGGACGGAGCACTGAAGCTTTCTTT.

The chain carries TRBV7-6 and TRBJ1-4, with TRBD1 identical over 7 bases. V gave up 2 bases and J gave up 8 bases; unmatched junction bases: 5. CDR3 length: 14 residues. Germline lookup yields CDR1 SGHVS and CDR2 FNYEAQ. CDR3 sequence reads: CASSLRQGGEKLFF. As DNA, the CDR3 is TGTGCCAGCAGCTTACGACAGGGAGGCGAAAAACTGTTTTTT.

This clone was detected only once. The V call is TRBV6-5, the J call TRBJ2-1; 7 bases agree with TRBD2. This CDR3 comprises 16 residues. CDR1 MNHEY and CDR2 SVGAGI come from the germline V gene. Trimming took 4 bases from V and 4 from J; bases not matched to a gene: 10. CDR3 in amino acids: CASSSSAAGHYNEQFF. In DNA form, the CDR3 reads TGTGCCAGCAGTTCTAGCGCAGCGGGGCATTACAATGAGCAGTTCTTC.

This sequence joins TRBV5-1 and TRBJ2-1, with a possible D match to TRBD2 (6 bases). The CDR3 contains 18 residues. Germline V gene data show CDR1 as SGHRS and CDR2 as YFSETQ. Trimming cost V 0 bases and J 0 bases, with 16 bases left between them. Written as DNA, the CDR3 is TGCGCCAGCAGCTTGGCGTTGGGCGGGATTAGCTCCTACAATGAGCAGTTCTTC. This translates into CASSLALGGISSYNEQFF.

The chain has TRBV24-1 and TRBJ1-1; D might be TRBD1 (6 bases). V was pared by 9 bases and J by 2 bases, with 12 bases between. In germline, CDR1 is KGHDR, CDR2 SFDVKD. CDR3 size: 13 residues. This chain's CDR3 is CATAAGANTEAFF. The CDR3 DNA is TGTGCCACCGCGGCGGGGGCCAACACTGAAGCTTTCTTT.

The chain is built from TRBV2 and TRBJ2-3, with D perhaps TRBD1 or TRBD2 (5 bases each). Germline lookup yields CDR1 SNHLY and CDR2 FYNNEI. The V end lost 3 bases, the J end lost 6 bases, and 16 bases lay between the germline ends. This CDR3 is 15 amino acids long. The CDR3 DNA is TGTGCCAGCAGTGATCCCACCCCCTGGGGGGATACGCAGTATTTT. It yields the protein CASSDPTPWGDTQYF.

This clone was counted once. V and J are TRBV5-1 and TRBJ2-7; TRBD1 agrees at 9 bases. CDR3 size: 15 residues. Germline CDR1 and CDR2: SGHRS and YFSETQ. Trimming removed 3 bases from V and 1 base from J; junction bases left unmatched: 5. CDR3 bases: TGCGCCAGCAGCTACGCGACAGGGGGGTCCTACGAGCAGTACTTC. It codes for CASSYATGGSYEQYF.

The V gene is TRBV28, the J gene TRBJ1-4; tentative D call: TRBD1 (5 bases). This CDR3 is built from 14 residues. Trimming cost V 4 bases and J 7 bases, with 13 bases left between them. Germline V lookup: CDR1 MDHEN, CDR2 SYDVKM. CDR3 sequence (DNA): TGTGCCAGCAGTTCCCGGGGGGGGAGTGAAAAACTGTTTTTT. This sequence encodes CASSSRGGSEKLFF.

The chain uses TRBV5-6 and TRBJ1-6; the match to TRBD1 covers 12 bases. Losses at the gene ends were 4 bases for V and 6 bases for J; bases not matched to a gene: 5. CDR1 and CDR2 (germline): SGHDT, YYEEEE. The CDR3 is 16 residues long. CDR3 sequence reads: CASSRDRGLGNSPLHF. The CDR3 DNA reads TGTGCCAGCAGCCGGGACAGGGGGCTTGGTAATTCACCCCTCCACTTT.

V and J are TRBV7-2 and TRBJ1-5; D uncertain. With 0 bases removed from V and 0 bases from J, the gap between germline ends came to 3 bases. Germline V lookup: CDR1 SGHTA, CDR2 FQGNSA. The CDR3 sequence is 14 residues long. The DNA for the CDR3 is TGTGCCAGCAGCTTAGCGGGTAGCAATCAGCCCCAGCATTTT. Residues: CASSLAGSNQPQHF.